Detailed here is one T cell receptor (beta chain). Its antigen target is currently unknown. Per-base quality was not reported, and no clone a single base away is much larger than it. This sample stems from a study of T cell responses to AZD1222 COVID-19 vaccine (dated by TCRdb to the early 2020s). As for the study more broadly: AZD1222 recipients with second doses at about 4 weeks or about 12 weeks were pooled, because spike-specific TCR depth and breadth did not differ between schedules. A total of 233 trial participants underwent TCR sequencing, of whom roughly 210 had received two doses of AZD1222 and 26 had received two doses of the MenACWY control vaccine. Trial participants were enrolled by age into 18-55, 56-69 and 70-plus year subgroups, with around 150, 28 and 57 TCR-sequenced participants respectively. Beyond this particular receptor, the publication reports: The 56-69-year group was small, and its depth increase did not reach significance, likely because of low power. Vaccine-associated CD4 TCRs spanned the whole spike protein, with dominant responses in regions 160-218 and 743-854. Conclusions about previously exposed vaccinees are limited, since just five to seven AZD1222 recipients were seropositive for SARS-CoV-2 at baseline. Reportedly, almost half of the unique spike-specific TCRs recognized epitopes lying outside the regions that are mutated in the B.1.351 and B.1.1.7 variants. After two AZD1222 doses, both the breadth and the depth of spike-specific TCRs were significantly higher than at day 0 and than in MenACWY recipients. Participants were mostly white British, with more females than males. The authors suggested clonal diversity may have been underestimated. No day 14 peak-response samples were available, so repertoires were characterized only after the peak T cell response.

The CDR3 regions of human TCRbeta chains were analyzed by immunosequencing. On the study's bioinformatics: Repertoire TCRs were checked for matches against a reference library of SARS-CoV-2-specific TCRs that had been generated using the MIRA antigen-specificity platform. Breadth meant the fraction of unique TCRs that were SARS-CoV-2-associated, whereas depth meant the fraction of total T cells that were SARS-CoV-2-associated. Each spike-specific TCR was assigned to its reactive spike region and to a CD4 or CD8 class using the MIRA data. Log10-transformed breadth and depth values were compared by one-way ANOVA with Sidak's multiple comparisons tests. Sourced from immuneACCESS, this table was stored by TCRdb with only in-frame sequences that have V and J called. A share of the clones is absent; for the studies checked, an unresolved V gene accounts for under half, and the remainder has no known explanation. V, J and clone size were drawn from that table, and D and trimming were deduced from the DNA. In all, the sample holds roughly 70,000 clones, and 86% of those were seen once. The biggest ten clones account for roughly 2.7% of the sample.

Read against the paper, the sample's time point label means: baseline before first vaccination. Vaccinee samples were obtained from the UK trials COV001 and COV002, which included a single-blind randomized controlled phase 2/3 trial of AZD1222 (ChAdOx1 nCoV-19) in healthy adults. For TCRbeta chain sequencing, PBMC samples were collected from trial participants at day 0 and at day 28 after the second dose. From cysteine to phenylalanine, the CDR3 is 13 amino acids long. Here the CDR3 DNA is all that survives: 39 bases in frame from base 1. CDR1 KGHDR and CDR2 SFDVKD are derived from the germline V gene. V is pared back by 7 bases and J by 2 bases, with 10 bases lying between the germline termini.

The receptor's source is an adult in good health. The sample in question was peripheral blood, obtained on day 0 of AZD1222 vaccination. The chain is encoded by TRBV24-1 joined to TRBJ1-2, with no confidently assigned D gene. The encoded CDR3 is CATRGDNNYGYTF. The DNA is as follows: TGTGCCACCAGAGGAGACAACAACTATGGCTACACCTTC.